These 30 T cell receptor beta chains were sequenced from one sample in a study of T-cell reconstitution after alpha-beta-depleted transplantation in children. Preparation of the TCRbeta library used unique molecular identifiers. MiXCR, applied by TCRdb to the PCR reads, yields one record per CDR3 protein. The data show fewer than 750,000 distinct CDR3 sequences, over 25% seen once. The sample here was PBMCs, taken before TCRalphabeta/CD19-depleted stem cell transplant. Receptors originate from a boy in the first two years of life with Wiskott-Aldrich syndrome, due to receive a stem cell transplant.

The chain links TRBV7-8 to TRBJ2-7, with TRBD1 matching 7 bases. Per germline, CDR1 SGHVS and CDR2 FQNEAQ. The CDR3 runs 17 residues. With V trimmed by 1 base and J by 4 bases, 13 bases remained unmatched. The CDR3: CASSLVVDRVLAYEQYF. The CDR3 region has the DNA TGTGCCAGCAGCTTAGTGGTCGACAGGGTGTTAGCGTACGAGCAGTACTTC. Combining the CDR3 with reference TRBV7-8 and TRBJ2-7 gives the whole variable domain GAGVSQSPRYKVAKRGQDVALRCDPISGHVSLFWYQQALGQGPEFLTYFQNEAQLDKSGLPSDRFFAERPEGSVSTLKIQRTQQEDSAVYLCASSLVVDRVLAYEQYFGPGTRLTVT.

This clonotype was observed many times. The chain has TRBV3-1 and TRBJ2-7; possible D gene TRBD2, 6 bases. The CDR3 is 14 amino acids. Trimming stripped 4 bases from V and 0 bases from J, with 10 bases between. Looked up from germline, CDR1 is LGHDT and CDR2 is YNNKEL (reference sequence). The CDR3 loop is CASSLSGGSYEQYF. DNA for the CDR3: TGTGCCAGCAGCCTTAGCGGTGGCTCCTACGAGCAGTACTTC.

The CDR3 bases are TGCAGTGCTATGGGATCTGGAAACACCATATATTTT. Residues: CSAMGSGNTIYF. V gene TRBV20-1 combines with J gene TRBJ1-3; D uncertain. V was trimmed by 4 bases and J by 1 base, leaving 5 bases between them. There are 12 residues in the CDR3. The germline CDR1 and CDR2 sequences are DFQATT and SNEGSKA (reference sequence).

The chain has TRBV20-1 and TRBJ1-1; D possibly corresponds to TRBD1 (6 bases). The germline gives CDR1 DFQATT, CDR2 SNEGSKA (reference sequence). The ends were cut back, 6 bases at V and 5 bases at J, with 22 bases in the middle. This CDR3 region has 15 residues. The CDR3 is CSANARGAVRTEAFF. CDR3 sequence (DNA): TGCAGTGCAAACGCCCGGGGGGCCGTACGGACTGAAGCTTTCTTT.

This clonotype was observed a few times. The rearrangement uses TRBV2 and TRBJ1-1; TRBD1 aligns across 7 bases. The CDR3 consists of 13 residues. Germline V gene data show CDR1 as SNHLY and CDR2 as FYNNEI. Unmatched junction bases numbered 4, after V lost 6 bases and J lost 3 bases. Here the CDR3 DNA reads TGTGCCAGCAGGACAGGGAGGGACACTGAAGCTTTCTTT. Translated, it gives CASRTGRDTEAFF.

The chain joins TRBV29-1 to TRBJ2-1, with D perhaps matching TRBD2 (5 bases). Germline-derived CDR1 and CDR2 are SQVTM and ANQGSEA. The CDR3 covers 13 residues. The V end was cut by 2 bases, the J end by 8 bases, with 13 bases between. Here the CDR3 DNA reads TGCAGCGTTGAATACCAATGGGGAGATGAGCAGTTCTTC. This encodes CSVEYQWGDEQFF.

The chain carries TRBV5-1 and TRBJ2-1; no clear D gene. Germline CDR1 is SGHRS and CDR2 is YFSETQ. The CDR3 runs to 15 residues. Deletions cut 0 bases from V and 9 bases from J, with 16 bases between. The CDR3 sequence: CASSLARLPLGEQFF. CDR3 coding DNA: TGCGCCAGCAGCTTGGCCCGACTGCCTCTCGGTGAGCAGTTCTTC. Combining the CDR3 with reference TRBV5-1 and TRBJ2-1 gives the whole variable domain KAGVTQTPRYLIKTRGQQVTLSCSPISGHRSVSWYQQTPGQGLQFLFEYFSETQRNKGNFPGRFSGRQFSNSRSEMNVSTLELGDSALYLCASSLARLPLGEQFFGPGTRLTVL.

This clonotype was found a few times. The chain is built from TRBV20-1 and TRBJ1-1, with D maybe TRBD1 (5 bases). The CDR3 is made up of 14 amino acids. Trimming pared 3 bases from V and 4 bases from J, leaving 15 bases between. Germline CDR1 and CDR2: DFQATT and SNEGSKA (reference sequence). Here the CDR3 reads CSARGNWGGTEAFF. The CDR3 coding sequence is TGCAGTGCTAGGGGTAACTGGGGCGGCACTGAAGCTTTCTTT.

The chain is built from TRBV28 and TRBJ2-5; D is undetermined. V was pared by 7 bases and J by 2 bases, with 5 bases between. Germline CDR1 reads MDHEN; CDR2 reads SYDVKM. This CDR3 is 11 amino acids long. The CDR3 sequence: CASTFQETQYF. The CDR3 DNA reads TGTGCCAGCACGTTTCAAGAGACCCAGTACTTC.

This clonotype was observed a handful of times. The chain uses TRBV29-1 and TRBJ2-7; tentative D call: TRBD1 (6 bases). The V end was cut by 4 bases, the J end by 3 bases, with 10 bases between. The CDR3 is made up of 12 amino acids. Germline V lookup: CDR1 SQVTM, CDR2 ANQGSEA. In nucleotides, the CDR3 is TGCAGCGTTGCTCAGGGGTTCTACGAGCAGTACTTC. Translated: CSVAQGFYEQYF.

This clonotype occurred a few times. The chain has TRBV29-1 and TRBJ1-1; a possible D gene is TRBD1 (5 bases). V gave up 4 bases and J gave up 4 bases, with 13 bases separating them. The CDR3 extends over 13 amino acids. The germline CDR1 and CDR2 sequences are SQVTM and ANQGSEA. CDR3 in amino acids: CSVVLGRGTEAFF. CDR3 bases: TGCAGCGTTGTCTTGGGGAGGGGCACTGAAGCTTTCTTT.

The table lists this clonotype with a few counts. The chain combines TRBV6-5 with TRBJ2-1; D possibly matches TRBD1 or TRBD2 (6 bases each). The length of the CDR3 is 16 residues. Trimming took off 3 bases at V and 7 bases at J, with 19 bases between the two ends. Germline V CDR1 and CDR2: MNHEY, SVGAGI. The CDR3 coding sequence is TGTGCCAGCAGTTATCCCCGGGGGCGAGGTATGAATGAGCAGTTCTTC. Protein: CASSYPRGRGMNEQFF.

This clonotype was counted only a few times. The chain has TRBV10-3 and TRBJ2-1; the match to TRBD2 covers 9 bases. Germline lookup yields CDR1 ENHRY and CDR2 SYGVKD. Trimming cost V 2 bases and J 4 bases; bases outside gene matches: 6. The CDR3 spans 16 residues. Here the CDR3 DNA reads TGTGCCATCAGTGAGCGGACTAGCGATTATTACAATGAGCAGTTCTTC. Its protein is CAISERTSDYYNEQFF.

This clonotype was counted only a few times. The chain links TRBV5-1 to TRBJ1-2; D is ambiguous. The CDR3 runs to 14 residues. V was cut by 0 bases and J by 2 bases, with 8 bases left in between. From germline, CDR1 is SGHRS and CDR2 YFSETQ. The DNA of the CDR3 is TGCGCCAGCAGCTTGGAGAATAAAAACTATGGCTACACCTTC. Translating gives CASSLENKNYGYTF.

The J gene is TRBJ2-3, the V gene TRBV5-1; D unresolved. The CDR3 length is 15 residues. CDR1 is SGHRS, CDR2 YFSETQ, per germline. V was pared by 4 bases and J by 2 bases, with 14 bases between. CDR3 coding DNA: TGCGCCAGCAGCCCCCATCCTACAAACACAGATACGCAGTATTTT. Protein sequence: CASSPHPTNTDTQYF.

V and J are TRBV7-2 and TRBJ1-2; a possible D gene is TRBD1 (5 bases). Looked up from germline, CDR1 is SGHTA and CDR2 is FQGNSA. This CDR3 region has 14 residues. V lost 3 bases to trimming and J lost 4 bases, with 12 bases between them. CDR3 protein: CASSFARQSYGYTF. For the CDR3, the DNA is TGTGCCAGCAGCTTTGCGCGACAGAGCTATGGCTACACCTTC.

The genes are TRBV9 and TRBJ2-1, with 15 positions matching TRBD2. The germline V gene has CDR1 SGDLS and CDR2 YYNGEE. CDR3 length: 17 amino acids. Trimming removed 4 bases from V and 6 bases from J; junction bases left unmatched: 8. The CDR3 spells CASSPWTSGRGGNEQFF. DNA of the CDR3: TGTGCCAGCAGCCCCTGGACTAGCGGGAGGGGGGGCAATGAGCAGTTCTTC.

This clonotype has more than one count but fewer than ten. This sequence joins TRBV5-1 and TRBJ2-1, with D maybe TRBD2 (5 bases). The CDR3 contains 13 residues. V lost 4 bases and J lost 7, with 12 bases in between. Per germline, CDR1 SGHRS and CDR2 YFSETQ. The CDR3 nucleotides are TGCGCCAGCAGCCCCCTGGGAGCTAATGAGCAGTTCTTC. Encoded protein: CASSPLGANEQFF.

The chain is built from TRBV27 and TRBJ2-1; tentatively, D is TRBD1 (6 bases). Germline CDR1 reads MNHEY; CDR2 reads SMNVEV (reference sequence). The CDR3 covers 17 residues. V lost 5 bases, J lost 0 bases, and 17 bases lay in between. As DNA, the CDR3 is TGTGCCAGCAGTGCATGCTGGGGGCAAAACTCCTACAATGAGCAGTTCTTC. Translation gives CASSACWGQNSYNEQFF.

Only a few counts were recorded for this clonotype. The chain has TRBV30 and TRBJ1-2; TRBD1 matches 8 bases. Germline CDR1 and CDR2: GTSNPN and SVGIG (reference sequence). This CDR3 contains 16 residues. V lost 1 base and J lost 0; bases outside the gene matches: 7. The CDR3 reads CAWSARGRGPNYGYTF. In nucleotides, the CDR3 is TGTGCCTGGAGTGCGCGCGGCAGGGGGCCTAACTATGGCTACACCTTC.

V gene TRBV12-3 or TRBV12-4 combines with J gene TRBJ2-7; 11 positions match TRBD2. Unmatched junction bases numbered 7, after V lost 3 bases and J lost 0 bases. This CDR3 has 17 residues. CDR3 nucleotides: TGTGCCAGCAGTTTCGGACTAGCGGGTGCGAACTCCTACGAGCAGTACTTC. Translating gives CASSFGLAGANSYEQYF.

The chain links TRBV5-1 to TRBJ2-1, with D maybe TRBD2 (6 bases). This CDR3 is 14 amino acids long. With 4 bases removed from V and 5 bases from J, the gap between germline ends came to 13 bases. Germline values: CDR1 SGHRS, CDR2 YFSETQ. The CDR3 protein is CASSRTSNNNEQFF. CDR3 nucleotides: TGCGCCAGCAGCCGTACTAGCAATAACAATGAGCAGTTCTTC.

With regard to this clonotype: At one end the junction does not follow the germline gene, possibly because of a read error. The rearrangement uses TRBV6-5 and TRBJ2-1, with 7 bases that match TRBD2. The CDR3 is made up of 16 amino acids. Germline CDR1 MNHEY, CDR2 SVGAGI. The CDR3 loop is CASSYSGGISNNEQFF. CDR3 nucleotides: TGTGCCAGCAGTTACTCGGGGGGGATCTCCAACAATGAGCAGTTCTTC.

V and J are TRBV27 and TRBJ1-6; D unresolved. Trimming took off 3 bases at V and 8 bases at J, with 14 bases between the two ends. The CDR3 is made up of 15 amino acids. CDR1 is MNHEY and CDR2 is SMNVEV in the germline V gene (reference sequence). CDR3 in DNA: TGTGCCAGCAGTTTTTTGAAGGCCGGGGATTCACCCCTCCACTTT. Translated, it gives CASSFLKAGDSPLHF.

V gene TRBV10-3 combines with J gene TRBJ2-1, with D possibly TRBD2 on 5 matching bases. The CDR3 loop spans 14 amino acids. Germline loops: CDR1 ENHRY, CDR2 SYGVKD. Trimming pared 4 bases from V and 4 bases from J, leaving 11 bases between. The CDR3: CAISGGTGYNEQFF. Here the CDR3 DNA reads TGTGCCATCAGTGGGGGTACGGGGTACAATGAGCAGTTCTTC.

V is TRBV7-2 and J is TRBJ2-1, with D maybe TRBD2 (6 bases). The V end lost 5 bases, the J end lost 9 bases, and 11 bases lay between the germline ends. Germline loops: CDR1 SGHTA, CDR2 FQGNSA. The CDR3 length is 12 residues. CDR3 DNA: TGTGCCAGCAGCCCCAACGGGGGTGAGCAGTTCTTC. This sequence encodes CASSPNGGEQFF.

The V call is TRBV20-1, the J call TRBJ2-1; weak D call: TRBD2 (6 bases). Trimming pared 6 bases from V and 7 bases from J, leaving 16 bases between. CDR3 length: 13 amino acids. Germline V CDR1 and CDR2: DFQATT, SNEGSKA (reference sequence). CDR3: CSAPRLGPNEQFF. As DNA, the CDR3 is TGCAGTGCCCCCAGACTAGGCCCTAATGAGCAGTTCTTC.

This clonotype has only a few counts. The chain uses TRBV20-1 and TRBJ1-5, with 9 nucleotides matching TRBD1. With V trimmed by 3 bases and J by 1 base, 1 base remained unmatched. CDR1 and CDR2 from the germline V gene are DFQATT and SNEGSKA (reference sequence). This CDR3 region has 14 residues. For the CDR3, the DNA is TGCAGTGCTAGCGGGACAGGGAGCAATCAGCCCCAGCATTTT. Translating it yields CSASGTGSNQPQHF.

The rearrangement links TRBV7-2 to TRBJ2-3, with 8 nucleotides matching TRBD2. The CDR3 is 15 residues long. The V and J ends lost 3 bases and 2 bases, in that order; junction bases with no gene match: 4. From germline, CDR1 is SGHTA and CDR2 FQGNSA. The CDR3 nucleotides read TGTGCCAGCAGCTTCCCGGGAGGGCTCACAGATACGCAGTATTTT. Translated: CASSFPGGLTDTQYF.

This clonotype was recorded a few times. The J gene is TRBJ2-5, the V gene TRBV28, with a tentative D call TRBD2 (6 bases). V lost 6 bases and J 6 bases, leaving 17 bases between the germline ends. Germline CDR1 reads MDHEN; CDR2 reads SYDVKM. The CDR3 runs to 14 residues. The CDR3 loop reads CASSPLAGRKTQYF. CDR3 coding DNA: TGTGCCAGCAGCCCATTGGCGGGACGGAAGACCCAGTACTTC.